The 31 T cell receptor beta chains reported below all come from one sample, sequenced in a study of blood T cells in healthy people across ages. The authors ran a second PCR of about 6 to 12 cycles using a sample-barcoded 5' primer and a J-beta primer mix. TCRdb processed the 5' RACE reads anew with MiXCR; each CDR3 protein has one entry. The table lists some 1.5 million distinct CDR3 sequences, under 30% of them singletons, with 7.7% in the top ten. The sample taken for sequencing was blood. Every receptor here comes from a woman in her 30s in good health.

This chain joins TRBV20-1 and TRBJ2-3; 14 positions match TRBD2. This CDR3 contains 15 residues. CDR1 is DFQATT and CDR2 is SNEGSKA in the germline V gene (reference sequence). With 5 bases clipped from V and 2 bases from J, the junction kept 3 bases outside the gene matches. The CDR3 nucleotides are TGCAGTGCTCCGGGACTAGCGGGAGACACAGATACGCAGTATTTT. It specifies CSAPGLAGDTDTQYF.

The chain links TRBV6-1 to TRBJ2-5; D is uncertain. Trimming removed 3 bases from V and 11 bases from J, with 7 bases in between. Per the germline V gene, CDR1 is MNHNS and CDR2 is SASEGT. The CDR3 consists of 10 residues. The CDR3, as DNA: TGTGCCAGCAGTGAGGTAGAGCAGTACTTC. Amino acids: CASSEVEQYF.

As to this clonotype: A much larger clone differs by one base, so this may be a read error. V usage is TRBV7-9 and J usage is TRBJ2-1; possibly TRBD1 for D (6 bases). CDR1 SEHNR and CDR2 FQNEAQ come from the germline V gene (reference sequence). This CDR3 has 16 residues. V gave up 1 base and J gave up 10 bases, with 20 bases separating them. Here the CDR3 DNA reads TGTGCCAGCAGCTTAGTCGGACAGCCCTACTCCTACGAGCAGTTCTTC. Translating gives CASSLVGQPYSYEQFF.

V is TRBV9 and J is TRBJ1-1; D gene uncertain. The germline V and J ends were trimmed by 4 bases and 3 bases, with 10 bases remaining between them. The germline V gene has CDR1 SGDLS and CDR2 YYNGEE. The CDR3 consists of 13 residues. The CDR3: CASSPLSDTEAFF. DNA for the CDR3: TGTGCCAGCAGCCCACTAAGTGACACTGAAGCTTTCTTT.

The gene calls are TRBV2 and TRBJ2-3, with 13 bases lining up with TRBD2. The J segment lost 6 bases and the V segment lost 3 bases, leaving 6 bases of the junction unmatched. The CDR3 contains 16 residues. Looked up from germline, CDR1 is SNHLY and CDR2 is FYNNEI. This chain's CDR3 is CASSDSGLAGSDTQYF. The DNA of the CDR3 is TGTGCCAGCAGTGACTCGGGACTAGCGGGGTCTGATACGCAGTATTTT.

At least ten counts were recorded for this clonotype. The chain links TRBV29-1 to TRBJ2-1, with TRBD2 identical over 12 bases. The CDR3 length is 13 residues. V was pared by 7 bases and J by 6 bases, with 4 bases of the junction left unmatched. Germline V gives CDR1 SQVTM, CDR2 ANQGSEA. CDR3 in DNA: TGCAGCGGTGGACTAGCGGGATCCAATGAGCAGTTCTTC. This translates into CSGGLAGSNEQFF.

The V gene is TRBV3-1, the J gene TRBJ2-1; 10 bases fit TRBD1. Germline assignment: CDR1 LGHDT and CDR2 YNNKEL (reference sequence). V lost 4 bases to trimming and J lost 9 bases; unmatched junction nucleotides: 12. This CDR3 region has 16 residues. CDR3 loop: CASSPTSGTGAGEQFF. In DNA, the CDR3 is TGTGCCAGCAGCCCCACCTCCGGGACAGGGGCTGGTGAGCAGTTCTTC.

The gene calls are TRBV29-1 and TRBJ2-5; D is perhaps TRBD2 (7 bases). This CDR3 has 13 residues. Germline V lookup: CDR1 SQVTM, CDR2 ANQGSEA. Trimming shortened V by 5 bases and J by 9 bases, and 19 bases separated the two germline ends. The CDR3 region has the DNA TGCAGCGTTCGGGGGGCCGAATGGGGGGCCCAGTACTTC. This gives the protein CSVRGAEWGAQYF.

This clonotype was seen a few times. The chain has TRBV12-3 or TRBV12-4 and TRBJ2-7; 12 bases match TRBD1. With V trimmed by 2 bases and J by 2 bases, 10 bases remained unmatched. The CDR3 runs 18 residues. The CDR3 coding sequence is TGTGCCAGCAGTTTAAGCTTGGGACAGGGGGCCCCCACCTACGAGCAGTACTTC. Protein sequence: CASSLSLGQGAPTYEQYF.

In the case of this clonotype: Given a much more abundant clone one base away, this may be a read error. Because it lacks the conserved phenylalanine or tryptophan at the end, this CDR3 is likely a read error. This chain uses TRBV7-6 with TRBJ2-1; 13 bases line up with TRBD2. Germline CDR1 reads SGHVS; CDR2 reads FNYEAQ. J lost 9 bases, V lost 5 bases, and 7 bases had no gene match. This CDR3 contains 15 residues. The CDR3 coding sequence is TGTGCCAGCAGCCCAGGACTAGCGGGAGTGGGTGAGCAGTTCGTC. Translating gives CASSPGLAGVGEQFV.

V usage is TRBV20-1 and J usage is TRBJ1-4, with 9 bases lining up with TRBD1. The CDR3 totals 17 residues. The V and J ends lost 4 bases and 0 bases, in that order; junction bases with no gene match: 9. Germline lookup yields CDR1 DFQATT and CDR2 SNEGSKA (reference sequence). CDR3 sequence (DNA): TGCAGTGCTATGAGCCCGGGACAGGGTTCAACTAATGAAAAACTGTTTTTT. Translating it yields CSAMSPGQGSTNEKLFF.

This CDR3 is CASSASRAGQGGYTF. CDR3 DNA: TGTGCCAGCAGCGCGAGCCGAGCGGGACAGGGGGGCTACACCTTC. The J gene is TRBJ1-2, the V gene TRBV9, with 10 positions matching TRBD1. The trim removed 3 bases at V and 8 bases at J, leaving 10 bases unmatched. Germline V gene sequence: CDR1 SGDLS, CDR2 YYNGEE. The CDR3 runs to 15 residues.

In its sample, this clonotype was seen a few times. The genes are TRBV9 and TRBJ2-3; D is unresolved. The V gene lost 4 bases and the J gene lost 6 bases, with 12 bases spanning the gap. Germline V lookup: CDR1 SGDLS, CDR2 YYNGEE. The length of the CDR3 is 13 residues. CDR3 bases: TGTGCCAGCAGCTCCCGCTCGCCTGATACGCAGTATTTT. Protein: CASSSRSPDTQYF.

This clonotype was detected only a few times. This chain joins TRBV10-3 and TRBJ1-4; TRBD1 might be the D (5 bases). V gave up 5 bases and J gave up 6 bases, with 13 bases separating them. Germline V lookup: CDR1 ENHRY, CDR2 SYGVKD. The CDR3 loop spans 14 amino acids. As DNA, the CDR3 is TGTGCCATCAGTTCGAGGGGAAAAGATGAAAAACTGTTTTTT. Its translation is CAISSRGKDEKLFF.

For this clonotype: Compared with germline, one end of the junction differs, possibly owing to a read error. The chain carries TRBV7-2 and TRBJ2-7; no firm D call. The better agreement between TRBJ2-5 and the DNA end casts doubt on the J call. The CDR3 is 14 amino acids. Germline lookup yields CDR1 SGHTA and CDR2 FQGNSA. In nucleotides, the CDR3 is TGTGCCGGCAGCTTATCTCAGACCCGGGAGACCCAGTACTTC. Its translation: CAGSLSQTRETQYF.

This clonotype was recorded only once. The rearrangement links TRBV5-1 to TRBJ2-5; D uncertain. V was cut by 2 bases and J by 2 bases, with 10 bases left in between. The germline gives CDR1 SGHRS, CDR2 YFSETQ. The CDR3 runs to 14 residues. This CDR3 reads CASSFWMVQETQYF. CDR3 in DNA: TGCGCCAGCAGCTTCTGGATGGTTCAAGAGACCCAGTACTTC.

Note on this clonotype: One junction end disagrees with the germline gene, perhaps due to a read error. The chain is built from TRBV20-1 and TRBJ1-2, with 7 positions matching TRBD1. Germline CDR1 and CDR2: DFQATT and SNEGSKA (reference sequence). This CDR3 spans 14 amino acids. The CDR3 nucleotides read TGCAGTGCTGGAGATCCGGGCAGGGGGGTCGGCTACACCTTC. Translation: CSAGDPGRGVGYTF.

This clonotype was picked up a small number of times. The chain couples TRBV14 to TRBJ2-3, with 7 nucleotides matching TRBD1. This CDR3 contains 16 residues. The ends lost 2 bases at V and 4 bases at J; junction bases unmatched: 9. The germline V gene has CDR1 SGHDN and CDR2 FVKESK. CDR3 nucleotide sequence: TGTGCCAGCAGCCAACAGTCGAGGGGGCGGGCAGATACGCAGTATTTT. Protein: CASSQQSRGRADTQYF. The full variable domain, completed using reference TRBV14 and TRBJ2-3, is EAGVTQFPSHSVIEKGQTVTLRCDPISGHDNLYWYRRVMGKEIKFLLHFVKESKQDESGMPNNRFLAERTGGTYSTLKVQPAELEDSGVYFCASSQQSRGRADTQYFGPGTRLTVL.

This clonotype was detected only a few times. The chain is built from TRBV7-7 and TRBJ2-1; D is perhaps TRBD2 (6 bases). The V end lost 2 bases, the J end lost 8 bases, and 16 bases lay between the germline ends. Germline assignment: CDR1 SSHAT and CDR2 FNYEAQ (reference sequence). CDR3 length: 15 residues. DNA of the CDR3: TGTGCCAGCAGCTTAAGGGACTCCTTTATCCATGAGCAGTTCTTC. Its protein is CASSLRDSFIHEQFF.

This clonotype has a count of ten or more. In nucleotides, the CDR3 is TGCAGTGCTTACCCGGGGGCGAGGGAGGGGAATGAGCAGTTCTTC. It codes for CSAYPGAREGNEQFF. The chain joins TRBV20-1 to TRBJ2-1; perhaps TRBD2 as D (7 bases). CDR1 is DFQATT, CDR2 SNEGSKA, per germline (reference sequence). This CDR3 contains 15 residues. V lost 5 bases and J lost 7, with 21 bases in between.

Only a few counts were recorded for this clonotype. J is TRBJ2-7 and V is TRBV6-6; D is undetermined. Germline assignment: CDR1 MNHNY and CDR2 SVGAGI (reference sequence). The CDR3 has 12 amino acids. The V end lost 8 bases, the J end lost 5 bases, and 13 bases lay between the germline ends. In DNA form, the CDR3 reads TGTGCCAGCGGTGACGGAAGAGACGAGCAGTACTTC. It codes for CASGDGRDEQYF.

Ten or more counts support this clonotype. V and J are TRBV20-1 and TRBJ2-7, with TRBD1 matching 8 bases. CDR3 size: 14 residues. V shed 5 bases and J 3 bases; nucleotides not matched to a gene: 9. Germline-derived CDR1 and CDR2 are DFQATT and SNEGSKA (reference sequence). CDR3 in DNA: TGCAGTGCTGCGACAGGGGAAGTAGGCTACGAGCAGTACTTC. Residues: CSAATGEVGYEQYF.

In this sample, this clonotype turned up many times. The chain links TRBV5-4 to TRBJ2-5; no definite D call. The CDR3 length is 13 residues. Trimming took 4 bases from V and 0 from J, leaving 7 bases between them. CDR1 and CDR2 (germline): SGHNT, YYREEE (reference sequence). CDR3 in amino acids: CASSIGHQETQYF. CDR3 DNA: TGTGCCAGCAGCATAGGACACCAAGAGACCCAGTACTTC.

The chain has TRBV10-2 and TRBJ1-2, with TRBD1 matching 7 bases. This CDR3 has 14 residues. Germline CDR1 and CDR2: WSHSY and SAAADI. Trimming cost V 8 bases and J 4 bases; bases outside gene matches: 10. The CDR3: CASVNRGRGYGYTF. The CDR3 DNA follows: TGCGCCAGCGTTAACAGGGGCCGGGGCTATGGCTACACCTTC.

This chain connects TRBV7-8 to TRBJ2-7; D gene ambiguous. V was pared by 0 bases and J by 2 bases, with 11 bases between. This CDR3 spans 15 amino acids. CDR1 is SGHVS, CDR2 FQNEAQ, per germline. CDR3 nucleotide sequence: TGTGCCAGCAGCTTAGCGAGGAGCGTGACCTACGAGCAGTACTTC. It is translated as CASSLARSVTYEQYF.

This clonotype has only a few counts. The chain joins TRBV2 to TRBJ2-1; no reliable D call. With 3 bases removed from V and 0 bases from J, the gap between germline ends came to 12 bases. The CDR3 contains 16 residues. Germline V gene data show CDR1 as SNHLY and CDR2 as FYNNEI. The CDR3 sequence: CASSDGRVSSYNEQFF. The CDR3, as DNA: TGTGCCAGCAGTGACGGCCGGGTTAGCTCCTACAATGAGCAGTTCTTC.

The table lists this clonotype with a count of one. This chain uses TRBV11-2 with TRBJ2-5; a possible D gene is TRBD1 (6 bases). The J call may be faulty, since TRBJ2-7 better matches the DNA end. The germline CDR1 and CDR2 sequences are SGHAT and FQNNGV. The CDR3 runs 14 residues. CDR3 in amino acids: CASSPGVGDYEQYF. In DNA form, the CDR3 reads TGTGCCAGCAGCCCAGGGGTAGGGGACTACGAGCAGTACTTC.

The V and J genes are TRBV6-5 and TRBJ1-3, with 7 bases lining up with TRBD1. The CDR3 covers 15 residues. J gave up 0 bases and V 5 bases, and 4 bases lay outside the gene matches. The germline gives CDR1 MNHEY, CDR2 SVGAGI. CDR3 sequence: CASSRDSVSGNTIYF. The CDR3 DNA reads TGTGCCAGCAGTCGGGACAGCGTCTCTGGAAACACCATATATTTT.

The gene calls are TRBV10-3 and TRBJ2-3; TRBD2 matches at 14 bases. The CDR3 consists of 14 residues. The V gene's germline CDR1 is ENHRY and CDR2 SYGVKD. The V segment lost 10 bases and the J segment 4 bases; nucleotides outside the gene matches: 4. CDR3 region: CATGTSGGADTQYF. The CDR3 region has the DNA TGTGCCACTGGGACTAGCGGGGGCGCAGATACGCAGTATTTT.

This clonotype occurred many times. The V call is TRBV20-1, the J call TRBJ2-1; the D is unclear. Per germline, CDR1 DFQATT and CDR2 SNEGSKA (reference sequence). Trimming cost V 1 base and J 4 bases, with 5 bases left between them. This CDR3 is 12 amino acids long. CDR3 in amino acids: CSARVAYNEQFF. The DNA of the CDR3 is TGCAGTGCTAGAGTGGCTTACAATGAGCAGTTCTTC.

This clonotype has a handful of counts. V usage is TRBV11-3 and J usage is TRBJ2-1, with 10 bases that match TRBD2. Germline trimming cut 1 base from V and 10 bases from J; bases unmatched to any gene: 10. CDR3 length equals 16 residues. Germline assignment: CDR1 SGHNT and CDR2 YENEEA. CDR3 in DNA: TGTGCCAGCAGCTTAGTAGTCAGCGGGAGGGCCAAGGAGCAGTTCTTC. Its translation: CASSLVVSGRAKEQFF.